What follows are 7 T cell receptor beta chains derived from one specimen sequenced in a study of chemoradiotherapy in HPV16-positive cancers. Assay: immunoSEQ multiplex PCR; the TCRdb copy retains only in-frame clones and omits some. The sample includes about 3,500 clones, around 94% of them seen just once. The specimen was obtained from a patient who underwent chemoradiotherapy. Receptors originate from a human donor with HPV-associated anogenital cancer.

The chain has TRBV2 and TRBJ2-1; 8 nucleotides agree with TRBD1. Trimming removed 3 bases from V and 6 bases from J; junction bases left unmatched: 4. Looked up from germline, CDR1 is SNHLY and CDR2 is FYNNEI. The CDR3 is 14 amino acids. This chain's CDR3 is CASSEGTGPNEQFF. The CDR3 DNA is TGTGCCAGCAGTGAGGGGACAGGCCCCAATGAGCAGTTCTTC.

This clone was recorded only once. V usage is TRBV30 and J usage is TRBJ1-1; D is possibly TRBD1 (5 bases). V lost 4 bases to trimming and J lost 0 bases, with 9 bases between them. The CDR3 extends over 13 amino acids. CDR1 is GTSNPN and CDR2 is SVGIG in the germline V gene (reference sequence). The CDR3 DNA sequence: TGTGCCTGGAAACCGGGGCTGAACACTGAAGCTTTCTTT. Its translation: CAWKPGLNTEAFF.

J is TRBJ1-1 and V is TRBV27; 8 bases fit TRBD1. V trimming: 2 bases; J trimming: 0 bases; junction bases outside the gene matches: 2. CDR3 length: 15 residues. Germline-derived CDR1 and CDR2 are MNHEY and SMNVEV (reference sequence). The CDR3 is CASSLAGQVNTEAFF. The DNA of the CDR3 is TGTGCCAGCAGTTTAGCGGGACAGGTGAACACTGAAGCTTTCTTT.

CDR3 in amino acids: CASSLVGQANSPLHF. CDR3 in DNA: TGTGCCAGCAGCTTAGTCGGACAGGCTAATTCACCCCTCCACTTT. V usage is TRBV7-6 and J usage is TRBJ1-6; 7 positions agree with TRBD1. This CDR3 is built from 15 residues. Trimming cost V 1 base and J 6 bases; bases outside gene matches: 3. The germline gives CDR1 SGHVS, CDR2 FNYEAQ.

The chain links TRBV11-2 to TRBJ2-1; the D is unclear. The V gene lost 3 bases and the J gene lost 9 bases, with 12 bases spanning the gap. CDR1 and CDR2 (germline): SGHAT, FQNNGV. The CDR3 totals 13 residues. CDR3: CASSFPALSEQFF. CDR3 in DNA: TGTGCCAGCAGCTTTCCCGCCCTCAGTGAGCAGTTCTTC.

This sequence joins TRBV9 and TRBJ2-5; 9 positions agree with TRBD1. Germline lookup yields CDR1 SGDLS and CDR2 YYNGEE. The CDR3 runs to 15 residues. V shed 3 bases, J shed 5 bases, and the junction held 8 bases outside the gene matches. CDR3 sequence (DNA): TGTGCCAGCAGCGCCGGGACAGGGAATCTTGAGACCCAGTACTTC. Protein product: CASSAGTGNLETQYF. Together with reference TRBV9 and TRBJ2-5, the CDR3 gives the full variable domain: DSGVTQTPKHLITATGQRVTLRCSPRSGDLSVYWYQQSLDQGLQFLIQYYNGEERAKGNILERFSAQQFPDLHSELNLSSLELGDSALYFCASSAGTGNLETQYFGPGTRLLVL.

V usage is TRBV5-1 and J usage is TRBJ1-1; D perhaps matches TRBD1 (6 bases). Germline assignment: CDR1 SGHRS and CDR2 YFSETQ. Trimming shortened V by 4 bases and J by 5 bases, and 24 bases separated the two germline ends. CDR3 length: 17 residues. CDR3 nucleotide sequence: TGCGCCAGCAGCCCCGGGAAGGGGGGGCGAGTAGAAACTGAAGCTTTCTTT. It yields the protein CASSPGKGGRVETEAFF.